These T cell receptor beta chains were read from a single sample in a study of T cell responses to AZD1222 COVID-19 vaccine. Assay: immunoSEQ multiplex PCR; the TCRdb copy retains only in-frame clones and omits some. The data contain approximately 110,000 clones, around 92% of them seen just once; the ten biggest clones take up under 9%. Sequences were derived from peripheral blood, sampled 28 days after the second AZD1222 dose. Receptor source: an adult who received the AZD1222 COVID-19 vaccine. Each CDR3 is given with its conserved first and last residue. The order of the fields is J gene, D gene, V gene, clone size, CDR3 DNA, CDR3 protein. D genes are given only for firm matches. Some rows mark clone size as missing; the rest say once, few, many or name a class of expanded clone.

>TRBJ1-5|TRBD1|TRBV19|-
TGTGCCAGTAGTATGAACCAGGGGGCTTGGCAGCCCCAGCATTTT
CASSMNQGAWQPQHF
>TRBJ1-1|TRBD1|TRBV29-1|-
TGCAGCGTTGAGAACCCCACATACAGGGGGAGCACTGAAGCTTTCTTT
CSVENPTYRGSTEAFF
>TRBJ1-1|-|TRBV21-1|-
TGTGCCAGCAGCCCACGGACAGGGTTACACACTGAAGCTTTCTTT
CASSPRTGLHTEAFF
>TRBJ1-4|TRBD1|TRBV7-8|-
TGTGCCAGCAGCCTTCAAAGGGGGCAGGGTAATGAAAAACTGTTTTTT
CASSLQRGQGNEKLFF
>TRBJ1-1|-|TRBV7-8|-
TGTGCCAGCAGCCCCGTGAGGGGGGGTAGCACTGAAGCTTTCTTT
CASSPVRGGSTEAFF
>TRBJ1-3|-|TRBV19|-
TGTGCCCCAGGCGCTGTCTCTGGAAACACCATATATTTT
CAPGAVSGNTIYF
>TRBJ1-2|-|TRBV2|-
TGTGCCAGCAGTCCAGCATGGGGCTACACCTTC
CASSPAWGYTF
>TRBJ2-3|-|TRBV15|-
TGTGCCACCAGCAGAGTCCAGGGTGCTTTGTATACAGATACGCAGTATTTT
CATSRVQGALYTDTQYF
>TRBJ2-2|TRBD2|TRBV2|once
TGTGCCAGCAGTGGGGGACTAGCGGGAGGCACCGGGGAGCTGTTTTTT
CASSGGLAGGTGELFF
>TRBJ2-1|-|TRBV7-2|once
TGTGCCAGCAGCTTAATAGGGCGGGATTACAATGAGCAGTTCTTC
CASSLIGRDYNEQFF
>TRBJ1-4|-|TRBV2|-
TGTGCCAGCAGTGACTACGGACAGTCAACTAATGAAAAACTGTTTTTT
CASSDYGQSTNEKLFF
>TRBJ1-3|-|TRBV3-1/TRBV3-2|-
TGTGCCAGCAGCCAATTTAGTGGGGTTCCGCCTGGAAACACCATATATTTT
CASSQFSGVPPGNTIYF
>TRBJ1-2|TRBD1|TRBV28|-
TGTGCCAGCAGTCTCAAAAGGGACAGGGGCTACACCTTC
CASSLKRDRGYTF
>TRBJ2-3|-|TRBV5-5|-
TGTGCCAGCAGCTTGGGAGGAGCTCCCTCGATCGATACGCAGTATTTT
CASSLGGAPSIDTQYF
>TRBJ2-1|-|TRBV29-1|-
TGCAGCGTAGCAGGCGGCCGCTCCTACAATGAGCAGTTCTTC
CSVAGGRSYNEQFF
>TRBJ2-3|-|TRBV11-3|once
TGTGCCAGCAGCCCAAGGTTGGGGTCCACAGATACGCAGTATTTT
CASSPRLGSTDTQYF
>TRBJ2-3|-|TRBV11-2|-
TGTGCCAGCAGCTTAGGGGCGACTCAATACACAGATACGCAGTATTTT
CASSLGATQYTDTQYF
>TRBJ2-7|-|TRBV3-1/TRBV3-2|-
TGTGCCAGCAGCCAAGGCTACGAGCAGTACTTC
CASSQGYEQYF
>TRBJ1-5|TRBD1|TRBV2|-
TGTGCCAGCAGCCCGGGACAGGGTAATCAGCCCCAGCATTTT
CASSPGQGNQPQHF
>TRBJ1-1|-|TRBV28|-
TGTGCCAGCAGCCCTAACGGACACCTTGAAGCTTTCTTT
CASSPNGHLEAFF
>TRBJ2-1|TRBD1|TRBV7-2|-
TGTGCCAGCAGCTTAGTCGCGACAGGGTCCTACAATGAGCAGTTCTTC
CASSLVATGSYNEQFF
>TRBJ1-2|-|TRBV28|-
TGTGCCAGCAGTTTATGGTACTATGGCTACACCTTC
CASSLWYYGYTF
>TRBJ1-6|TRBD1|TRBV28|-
TGTGCCAGCAGTCGGGCTGCAGGGGGGTATACACCCCTCCACTTT
CASSRAAGGYTPLHF
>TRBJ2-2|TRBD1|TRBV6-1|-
TGTGCCAGCAGTGAATATGGGACAGGGAGTGGCACCGGGGAGCTGTTTTTT
CASSEYGTGSGTGELFF
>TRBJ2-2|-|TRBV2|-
TGTGCCAGCAGCCAATCGCCGACTGTAACCGGGGAGCTGTTTTTT
CASSQSPTVTGELFF
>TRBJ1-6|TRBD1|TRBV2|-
TGTGCCAGCAGGGGTGACAGGGTCTCATATAATTCACCCCTCCACTTT
CASRGDRVSYNSPLHF
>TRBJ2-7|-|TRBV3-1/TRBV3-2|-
TGTGCCAGCAGCCTACTCGGGGGAGAGGACGAGCAGTACTTC
CASSLLGGEDEQYF
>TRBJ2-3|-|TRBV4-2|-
TGTGCCAGCAGCCCGACCGGTACTAGCACAGATACGCAGTATTTT
CASSPTGTSTDTQYF
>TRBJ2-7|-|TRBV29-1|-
TGCAGCGTTGTCGTCTTGGGGGCAACAAGCGAGCAGTACTTC
CSVVVLGATSEQYF
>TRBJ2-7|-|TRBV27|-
TGTGCCAGCAGTGAGACGCCATCCCCCTACGAGCAGTACTTC
CASSETPSPYEQYF
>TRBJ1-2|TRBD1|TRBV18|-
TGTGCCAGCTCCCCAAAACAGGGGGTTGTTGACTATGGCTACACCTTC
CASSPKQGVVDYGYTF
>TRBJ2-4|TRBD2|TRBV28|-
TGTGCCAGCAGTGTCCTGCGGGGGGAACAAAACATTCAGTACTTC
CASSVLRGEQNIQYF